This T cell receptor beta chain was captured in a study of T cells in Graves' hyperthyroidism and ophthalmopathy. Whole-study context: Peripheral blood was acquired at first diagnosis, ahead of any therapy whatsoever.

Study-level results: Peripheral blood also featured most of the thyroid clonotypes expanded above 0.001.

Germline V lookup: CDR1 SGHRS, CDR2 YFSETQ. The J segment lost 7 bases and the V segment lost 3 bases, leaving 8 bases of the junction unmatched. This CDR3 spans 14 amino acids. Amplification yielded TCR beta CDR3 regions, with RNA transcripts as the source. The TCR CDR3 first-round RT-PCR relied on the HTBI primer set. TCRdb reanalysed the multiplex PCR reads using MiXCR and keeps one entry per CDR3 protein. This table has a few hundred thousand distinct CDR3 sequences, around 21% appearing once. There are a few counts of this clonotype. Its antigen is still unknown. Patients having uncontrolled infection, another autoimmune disease, pregnancy or lactation were not included. In making diagnoses, clinical symptoms, serum thyroxine and TRAb, thyroid ultrasound and orbital computed tomography were all used.

The chain recombines TRBV5-1 with TRBJ2-7, with 9 bases identical to TRBD1. The sequence derives from a man aged 18 to 29 with Graves' hyperthyroidism. The specimen sequenced was blood. For the CDR3, the DNA is TGCGCCAGCAGCTCCCGGGACAGGGTAGGAGAGCAGTACTTC. It codes for CASSSRDRVGEQYF.